The T cell receptor beta chain under discussion was sequenced for a study of PD-1 blockade in classical Hodgkin lymphoma. The overall study: Nivolumab was administered to patients intravenously at 3 mg/kg every 2 weeks.

Sequenced by immunoSEQ multiplex PCR; TCRdb stores in-frame clones only, minus some. The sample has 95,000 to 100,000 clones; 75% to 90% are singletons. There was relapse after autologous stem cell transplantation in every patient, and there was variation in brentuximab vedotin exposure. The V gene lost 9 bases and the J gene lost 4 bases, with 12 bases spanning the gap. CDR3 length equals 12 residues. Germline-derived CDR1 and CDR2 are MNHNY and SVGAGI (reference sequence). The rearrangement links TRBV6-6 to TRBJ1-2; weak D call: TRBD1 (5 bases). Here the sequenced sample was peripheral blood mononuclear cells (PBMCs), taken before the second cycle of nivolumab. The receptor was isolated from a human donor with classical Hodgkin lymphoma. DNA of the CDR3: TGTGCCAGTGGGCAGGGCTTCTATGGCTACACCTTC. Protein: CASGQGFYGYTF.